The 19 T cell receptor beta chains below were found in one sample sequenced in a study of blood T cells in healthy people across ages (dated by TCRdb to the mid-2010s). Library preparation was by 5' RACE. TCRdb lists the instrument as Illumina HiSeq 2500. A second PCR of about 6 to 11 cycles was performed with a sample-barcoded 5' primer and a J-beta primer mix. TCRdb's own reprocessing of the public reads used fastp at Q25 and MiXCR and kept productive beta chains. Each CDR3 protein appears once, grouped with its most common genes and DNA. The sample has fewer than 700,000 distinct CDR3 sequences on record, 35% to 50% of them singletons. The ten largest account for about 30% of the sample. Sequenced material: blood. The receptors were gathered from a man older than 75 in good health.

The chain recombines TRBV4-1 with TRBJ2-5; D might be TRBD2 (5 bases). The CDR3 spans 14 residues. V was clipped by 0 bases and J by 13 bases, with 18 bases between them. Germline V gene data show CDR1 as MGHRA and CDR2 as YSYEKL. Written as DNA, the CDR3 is TGCGCCAGCAGCCAAGATCTAGAGTTGACTAATAGGTACTTC. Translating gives CASSQDLELTNRYF.

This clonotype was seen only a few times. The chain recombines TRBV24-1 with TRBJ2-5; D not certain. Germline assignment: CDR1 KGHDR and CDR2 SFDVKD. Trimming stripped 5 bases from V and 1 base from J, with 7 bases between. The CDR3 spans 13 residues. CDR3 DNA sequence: TGTGCCACCAGTGTTCCACCCCAAGAGACCCAGTACTTC. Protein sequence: CATSVPPQETQYF.

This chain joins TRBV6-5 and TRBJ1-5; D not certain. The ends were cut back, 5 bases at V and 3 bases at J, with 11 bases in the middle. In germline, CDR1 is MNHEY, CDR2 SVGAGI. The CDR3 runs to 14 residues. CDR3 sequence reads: CASSLLSANQPQHF. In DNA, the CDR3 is TGTGCCAGCAGTCTTTTAAGTGCCAATCAGCCCCAGCATTTT.

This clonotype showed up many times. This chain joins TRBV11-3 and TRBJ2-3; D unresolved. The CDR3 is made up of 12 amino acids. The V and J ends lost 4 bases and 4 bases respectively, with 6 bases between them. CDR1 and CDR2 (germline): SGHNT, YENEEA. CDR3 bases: TGTGCCAGCAGCTACGCCCCAGATACGCAGTATTTT. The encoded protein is CASSYAPDTQYF.

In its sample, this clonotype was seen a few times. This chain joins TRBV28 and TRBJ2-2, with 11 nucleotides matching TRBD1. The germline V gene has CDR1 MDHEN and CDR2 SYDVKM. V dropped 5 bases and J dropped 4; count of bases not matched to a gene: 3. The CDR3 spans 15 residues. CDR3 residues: CASSGQGALTGELFF. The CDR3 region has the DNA TGTGCCAGCAGTGGACAGGGGGCTCTCACCGGGGAGCTGTTTTTT.

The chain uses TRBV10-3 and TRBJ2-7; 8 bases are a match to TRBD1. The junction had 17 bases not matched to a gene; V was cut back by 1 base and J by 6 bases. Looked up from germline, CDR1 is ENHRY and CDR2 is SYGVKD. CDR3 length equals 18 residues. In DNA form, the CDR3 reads TGTGCCATCAGTGAGTTATTCTTGTCGGGACAGGAGGGGTGCGAGCAGTACTTC. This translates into CAISELFLSGQEGCEQYF.

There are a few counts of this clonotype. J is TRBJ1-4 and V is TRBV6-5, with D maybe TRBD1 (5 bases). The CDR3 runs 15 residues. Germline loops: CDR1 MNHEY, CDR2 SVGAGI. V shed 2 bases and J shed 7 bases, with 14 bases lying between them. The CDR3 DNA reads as TGTGCCAGCAGTTACAATCGACAGACGAGTGAAAAACTGTTTTTT. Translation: CASSYNRQTSEKLFF.

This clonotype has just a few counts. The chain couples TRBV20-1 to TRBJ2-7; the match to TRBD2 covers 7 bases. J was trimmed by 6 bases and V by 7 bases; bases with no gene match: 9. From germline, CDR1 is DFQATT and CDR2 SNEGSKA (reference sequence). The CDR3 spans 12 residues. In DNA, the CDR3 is TGCAGTGGCCAGCGGGAAAGCCTCGAGCAGTACTTC. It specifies CSGQRESLEQYF.

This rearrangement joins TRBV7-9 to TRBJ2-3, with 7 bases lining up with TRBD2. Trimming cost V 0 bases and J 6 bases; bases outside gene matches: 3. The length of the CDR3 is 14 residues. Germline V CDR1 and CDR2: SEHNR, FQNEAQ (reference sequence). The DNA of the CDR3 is TGTGCCAGCAGCTTAGCGGGGGGGTCGGATACGCAGTATTTT. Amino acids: CASSLAGGSDTQYF.

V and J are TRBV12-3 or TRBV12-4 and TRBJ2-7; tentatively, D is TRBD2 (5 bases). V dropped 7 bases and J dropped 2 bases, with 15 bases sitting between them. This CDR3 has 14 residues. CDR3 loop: CASKTGLSTYEQYF. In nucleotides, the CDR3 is TGTGCCAGCAAAACCGGACTTAGTACCTACGAGCAGTACTTC.

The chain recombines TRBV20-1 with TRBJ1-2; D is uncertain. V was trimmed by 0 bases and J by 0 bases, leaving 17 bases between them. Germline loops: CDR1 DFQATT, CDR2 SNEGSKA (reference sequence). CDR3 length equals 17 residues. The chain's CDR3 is CSARDQLRARTNYGYTF. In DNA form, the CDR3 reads TGCAGTGCTAGAGATCAACTAAGGGCCAGAACTAACTATGGCTACACCTTC.

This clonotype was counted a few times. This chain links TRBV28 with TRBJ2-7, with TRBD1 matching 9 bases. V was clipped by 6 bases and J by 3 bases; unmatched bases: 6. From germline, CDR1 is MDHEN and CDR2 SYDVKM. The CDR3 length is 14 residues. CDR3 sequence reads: CASRRDREFYEQYF. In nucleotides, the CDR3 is TGTGCCAGCAGAAGGGACAGGGAATTCTACGAGCAGTACTTC.

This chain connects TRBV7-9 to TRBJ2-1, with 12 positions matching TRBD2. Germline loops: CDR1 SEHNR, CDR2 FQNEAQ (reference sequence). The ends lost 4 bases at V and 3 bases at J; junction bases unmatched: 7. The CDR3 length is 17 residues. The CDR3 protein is CASSWLAGGRFYNEQFF. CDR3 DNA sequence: TGTGCCAGCAGCTGGCTAGCGGGGGGGCGCTTCTACAATGAGCAGTTCTTC.

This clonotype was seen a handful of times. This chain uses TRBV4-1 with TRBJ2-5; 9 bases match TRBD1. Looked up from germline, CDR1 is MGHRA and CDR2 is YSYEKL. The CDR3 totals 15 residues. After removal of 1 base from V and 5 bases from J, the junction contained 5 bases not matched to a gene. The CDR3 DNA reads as TGCGCCAGCAGCCAAGTGGGACAGGGAAAGGAGACCCAGTACTTC. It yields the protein CASSQVGQGKETQYF.

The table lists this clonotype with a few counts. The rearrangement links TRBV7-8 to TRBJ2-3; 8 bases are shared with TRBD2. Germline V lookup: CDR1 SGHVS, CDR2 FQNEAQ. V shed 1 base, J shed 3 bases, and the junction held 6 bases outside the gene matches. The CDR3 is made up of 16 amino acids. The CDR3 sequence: CASSLGVAGRTDTQYF. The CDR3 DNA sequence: TGTGCCAGCAGCTTAGGCGTAGCGGGAAGGACAGATACGCAGTATTTT.

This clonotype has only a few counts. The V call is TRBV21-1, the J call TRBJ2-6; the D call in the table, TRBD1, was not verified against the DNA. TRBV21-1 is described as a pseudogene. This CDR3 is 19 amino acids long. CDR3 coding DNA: TGTGCCAGCAGGGGACATCCCGGGGCGGGAACCTCTGGGGCCAACGTCCTGACTTTC. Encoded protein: CASRGHPGAGTSGANVLTF.

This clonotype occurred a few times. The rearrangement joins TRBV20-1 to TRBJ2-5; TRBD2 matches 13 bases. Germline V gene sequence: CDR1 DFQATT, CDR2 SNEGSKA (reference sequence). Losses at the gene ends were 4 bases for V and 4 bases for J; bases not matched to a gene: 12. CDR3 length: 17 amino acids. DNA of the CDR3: TGCAGTGCTAATTCGTTTGGGACTAGCGGGATCCTAGAGACCCAGTACTTC. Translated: CSANSFGTSGILETQYF.

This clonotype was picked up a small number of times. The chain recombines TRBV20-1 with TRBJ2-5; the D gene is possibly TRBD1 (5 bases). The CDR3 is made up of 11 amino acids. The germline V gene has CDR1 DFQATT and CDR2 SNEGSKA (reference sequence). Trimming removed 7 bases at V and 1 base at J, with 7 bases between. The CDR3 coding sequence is TGCAGTGGGGGCCTCCAAGAGACCCAGTACTTC. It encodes CSGGLQETQYF.

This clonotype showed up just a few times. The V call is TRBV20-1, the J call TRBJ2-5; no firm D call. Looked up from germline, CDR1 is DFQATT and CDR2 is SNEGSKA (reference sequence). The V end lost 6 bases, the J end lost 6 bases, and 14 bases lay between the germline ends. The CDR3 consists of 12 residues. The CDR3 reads CSANQSPQTQYF. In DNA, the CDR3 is TGCAGTGCAAACCAAAGTCCACAGACCCAGTACTTC.